These T cell receptor beta chains were read from a single sample in a study of beta chain features in type 1 diabetes. TCRdb's copy holds only in-frame clones and misses some; the assay was immunoSEQ multiplex PCR. The sample has under 200,000 clones, 7.5% to 10% seen once. The sample taken for sequencing was central memory CD4+ T cells from blood. The receptors were sampled from a young woman in good health. Both conserved end residues are part of each CDR3. D genes are given only for firm matches. Not all rows give a size; the values are once, few, many and, for expanded clones, a class.

j_gene	abundance	v_gene	d_gene	len	CDR3aa	CDR3nt
TRBJ2-3	NA	TRBV27	TRBD2	14	CASRDGLATDTQYF	TGTGCCAGCAGAGATGGACTAGCCACAGATACGCAGTATTTT
TRBJ1-4	NA	TRBV9	TRBD1	15	CASSETGTANEKLFF	TGTGCCAGCAGCGAGACTGGGACAGCTAATGAAAAACTGTTTTTT
TRBJ2-5	NA	TRBV5-1	NA	15	CASRLGQGIQETQYF	TGCGCCAGCAGATTAGGGCAGGGGATTCAAGAGACCCAGTACTTC
TRBJ2-5	few	TRBV2	TRBD1	14	CASSEGRGRETQYF	TGTGCCAGCAGTGAGGGCAGGGGGCGGGAGACCCAGTACTTC
TRBJ2-5	NA	TRBV2	NA	15	CASSGGGPLQETQYF	TGTGCCAGCAGTGGAGGCGGGCCCCTCCAAGAGACCCAGTACTTC
TRBJ1-4	few	TRBV4-2	NA	14	CASSQESGNEKLFF	TGTGCCAGCAGCCAAGAGTCGGGAAATGAAAAACTGTTTTTT
TRBJ1-2	few	TRBV6-5	NA	14	CASSYHNRDQGYTF	TGTGCCAGCAGTTACCACAACAGAGACCAAGGCTACACCTTC
TRBJ1-2	NA	TRBV30	TRBD1	13	CALTRGRDYGYTF	TGTGCCTTGACCAGGGGGCGCGACTATGGCTACACCTTC
TRBJ2-1	NA	TRBV25-1	TRBD2	15	CASSSGRRTYNEQFF	TGTGCCAGCAGCAGCGGGAGGAGGACCTACAATGAGCAGTTCTTC
TRBJ2-6	few	TRBV5-1	NA	17	CASSLPDSFSGANVLTF	TGCGCCAGCAGCTTGCCGGACAGCTTCTCTGGGGCCAACGTCCTGACTTTC
TRBJ2-7	NA	TRBV30	TRBD1	14	CAWEPGQGGYEQYF	TGTGCCTGGGAACCGGGACAGGGGGGGTACGAGCAGTACTTC
TRBJ1-4	NA	TRBV5-1	TRBD1	15	CASSSGQGEHEKLFF	TGCGCCAGCAGCTCCGGACAGGGAGAGCATGAAAAACTGTTTTTT
TRBJ2-5	few	TRBV21-1	NA	15	CASSKGAGQGGTQYF	TGTGCCAGCAGCAAAGGGGCCGGACAGGGGGGGACCCAGTACTTC
TRBJ1-2	NA	TRBV6-1	NA	11	CASSERYGYTF	TGTGCCAGCAGTGAGCGCTACGGCTACACCTTC
TRBJ2-1	few	TRBV7-2	TRBD2	15	CASSRDYSSYNEQFF	TGTGCCAGCAGTCGGGACTACAGCTCCTACAATGAGCAGTTCTTC
TRBJ2-2	few	TRBV30	NA	13	CALRFANTGELFF	TGTGCCCTCAGGTTCGCTAACACCGGGGAGCTGTTTTTT
TRBJ2-5	NA	TRBV27	NA	13	CASSLSTSETQYF	TGTGCCAGCAGTTTATCGACATCGGAGACCCAGTACTTC
TRBJ1-5	NA	TRBV10-3	NA	13	CASGEGRYQPQHF	TGTGCCTCGGGGGAGGGAAGGTATCAGCCCCAGCATTTT
TRBJ1-1	NA	TRBV25-1	TRBD1	15	CASSGAGTVNTEAFF	TGTGCCAGCAGTGGAGCCGGGACAGTGAACACTGAAGCTTTCTTT
TRBJ2-7	NA	TRBV23-1	TRBD2	15	CASINQRGNRGEQYF	TGCGCCAGCATTAATCAGCGGGGCAACAGAGGCGAGCAGTACTTC
TRBJ2-3	few	TRBV5-1	NA	13	CASSFLATDTQYF	TGCGCCAGCAGCTTCTTAGCCACAGATACGCAGTATTTT
TRBJ1-5	few	TRBV9	NA	17	CASSPGDNFGSNQPQHF	TGTGCCAGCAGCCCCGGGGACAACTTCGGTAGCAATCAGCCCCAGCATTTT
TRBJ1-4	few	TRBV30	NA	13	CAWSVGDREKLFF	TGTGCCTGGAGTGTAGGAGATAGGGAAAAACTGTTTTTT
TRBJ2-1	few	TRBV7-6	NA	13	CASSLQGYNEQFF	TGTGCCAGCAGCTTACAGGGCTACAATGAGCAGTTCTTC
TRBJ1-2	few	TRBV25-1	NA	12	CASSVGGGGYTF	TGTGCCAGCAGTGTGGGGGGGGGAGGCTACACCTTC
TRBJ2-5	NA	TRBV11-2	NA	13	CASSLGSQETQYF	TGTGCCAGCAGCTTAGGTAGTCAAGAGACCCAGTACTTC
TRBJ2-5	once	TRBV6-6	TRBD2	12	CASSSGGKTQYF	TGTGCCAGCAGTTCCGGGGGGAAGACCCAGTACTTC
TRBJ2-5	NA	TRBV5-4	NA	14	CASSLVGVQETQYF	TGTGCCAGCAGCTTGGTCGGAGTCCAAGAGACCCAGTACTTC
TRBJ1-2	NA	TRBV5-4	TRBD1	14	CASSRDRTGMDYTF	TGTGCCAGCAGCCGTGACCGGACAGGGATGGACTACACCTTC
TRBJ2-1	few	TRBV7-3	TRBD2	15	CASSYRGGDYNEQFF	TGTGCCAGCAGTTATCGCGGGGGGGACTACAATGAGCAGTTCTTC
TRBJ1-2	NA	TRBV6-5	NA	15	CASSHQPRGLYGYTF	TGTGCCAGCAGTCACCAGCCCCGAGGGTTATATGGCTACACCTTC
TRBJ2-5	NA	TRBV6-1	TRBD1	14	CASKGQGTEETQYF	TGTGCCAGCAAGGGACAGGGAACCGAAGAGACCCAGTACTTC
TRBJ2-1	NA	TRBV4-1	TRBD2	16	CASSRLTSGPYNEQFF	TGCGCCAGCAGCCGATTGACTAGCGGGCCCTACAATGAGCAGTTCTTC
TRBJ2-5	NA	TRBV7-9	NA	16	CASSSFTGQFGETQYF	TGTGCCAGCAGCTCGTTCACCGGACAATTTGGCGAGACCCAGTACTTC
TRBJ2-6	NA	TRBV7-3	NA	17	CASSLTFENSGANVLTF	TGTGCCAGCAGCTTAACCTTTGAGAACTCTGGGGCCAACGTCCTGACTTTC
TRBJ1-2	few	TRBV2	NA	14	CASRADTESYGYTF	TGTGCCAGCAGAGCCGACACCGAGAGCTATGGCTACACCTTC
TRBJ1-1	few	TRBV19	TRBD1	18	CASSIGLRTGVENTEAFF	TGTGCCAGTAGTATAGGGCTTCGTACAGGGGTTGAGAACACTGAAGCTTTCTTT
TRBJ2-5	NA	TRBV7-2	TRBD2	14	CASGGGRGGETQYF	TGTGCCAGCGGCGGCGGGCGGGGGGGAGAGACCCAGTACTTC
TRBJ2-5	few	TRBV7-6	TRBD2	14	CASSRASGQETQYF	TGTGCCAGCAGCCGGGCTAGCGGACAAGAGACCCAGTACTTC
TRBJ2-1	few	TRBV10-3	NA	14	CAISGGDGYNEQFF	TGTGCCATCAGTGGGGGGGACGGCTACAATGAGCAGTTCTTC
TRBJ2-4	NA	TRBV7-2	TRBD2	15	CASSSYGTRGGIQYF	TGTGCCAGCAGCTCGTATGGGACTAGAGGTGGCATTCAGTACTTC
TRBJ2-1	few	TRBV18	NA	12	CASSDTRDEQFF	TGTGCCAGCTCCGATACTAGGGATGAGCAGTTCTTC
TRBJ1-6	NA	TRBV4-1	TRBD1	13	CASSQDRDSPLHF	TGCGCCAGCAGCCAGGACAGGGATTCACCCCTCCACTTT
TRBJ2-3	medium-sized	TRBV2	NA	12	CASSEDINTQYF	TGTGCCAGCAGTGAGGACATCAATACGCAGTATTTT
TRBJ2-3	NA	TRBV11-3	NA	15	CASSLAPGGPNTQYF	TGTGCCAGCAGCTTAGCCCCAGGTGGCCCGAATACGCAGTATTTT
TRBJ2-5	few	TRBV5-1	TRBD1	15	CASSPPGTGVETQYF	TGCGCCAGCAGCCCACCCGGGACAGGGGTTGAGACCCAGTACTTC
TRBJ1-1	few	TRBV7-9	NA	14	CASTIATGDTEAFF	TGTGCCAGCACCATTGCGACAGGAGACACTGAAGCTTTCTTT
TRBJ1-6	NA	TRBV6-6	NA	16	CASTRTVTYDNSPLHF	TGTGCCAGCACCCGGACAGTAACATACGATAATTCACCCCTCCACTTT
TRBJ1-2	few	TRBV30	NA	15	CAWTVLPHGVYGYTF	TGTGCCTGGACGGTTTTACCTCACGGGGTCTATGGCTACACCTTC
TRBJ2-3	NA	TRBV7-6	NA	14	CASSPDYGTDTQYF	TGTGCCAGCAGCCCCGACTATGGCACAGATACGCAGTATTTT
TRBJ2-7	NA	TRBV7-3	TRBD1	13	CASRGPGTGDLYF	TGTGCCAGCAGAGGACCCGGGACAGGGGATTTGTACTTC
TRBJ2-3	NA	TRBV4-1	NA	16	CASSQAGTPGTDTQYF	TGCGCCAGCAGCCAAGCCGGGACACCGGGCACAGATACGCAGTATTTT
TRBJ1-6	NA	TRBV5-1	NA	14	CASSLSMGNSPLHF	TGCGCCAGCAGCCTGTCTATGGGCAATTCACCCCTCCACTTT
TRBJ2-3	few	TRBV7-7	TRBD2	16	CASSPGTSGAPNTQYF	TGTGCTAGCAGCCCGGGGACTAGCGGGGCCCCGAATACGCAGTATTTT
TRBJ1-5	few	TRBV7-9	NA	17	CASSLGYEARSNQPQHF	TGTGCCAGCAGCTTAGGGTATGAGGCTCGTAGCAATCAGCCCCAGCATTTT
TRBJ2-4	NA	TRBV5-1	NA	16	CASSLGTAGGKNIQYF	TGCGCCAGCAGTCTCGGTACTGCGGGCGGGAAAAACATTCAGTACTTC